This TCR beta chain was sequenced for a study of cytotoxic CD8 clonotypes in ibrutinib-treated CLL. Study findings and constraints: Clonality increased at ibrutinib response, then returned toward baseline at progression. Few clonotypes were public, and these shrank or held steady under treatment.

Comment on this clone: Antigen specificity is unknown.

Depth targeted 1 in 200,000 to 1 in 1 million T cells, averaging approximately 9.3x coverage per clonotype. Sequenced by immunoSEQ multiplex PCR; TCRdb stores in-frame clones only, minus some. The top ten clones hold 32% of a sample with fewer than 50,000 clones, around half of them seen once. In germline, CDR1 is SGHNT, CDR2 YYREEE (reference sequence). Trimming cost V 4 bases and J 7 bases, with 23 bases left between them. This CDR3 has 17 amino acids. Sample: PBMCs, taken after 12 months of ibrutinib treatment. The TCR was taken from a human donor with chronic lymphocytic leukemia. V and J are TRBV5-4 and TRBJ2-2; D is perhaps TRBD1 or TRBD2 (5 bases each). CDR3 DNA: TGTGCCAGCAGCCCTCCCGGGGCGGGCAACCCGAGCGGGGAGCTGTTTTTT. The encoded protein is CASSPPGAGNPSGELFF.